Below, one TCR beta chain is given with its context. Its specificity is not known. The data derive from a study of cytomegalovirus exposure and HLA in healthy donors. Overall study: In a previous analysis, around 120 million unique TCR beta sequences were found from some 180 million T cells. Falling in the Caucasian-associated ancestry cluster were about 82% of approximately 410 genotyped donors. Study-level findings and limits: Associated with cytomegalovirus, according to the listing, were 150 to 200 TCR beta chains.

A multiplex PCR was run with 60 Vbeta primers and 13 Jbeta primers. Sequenced by immunoSEQ multiplex PCR; TCRdb stores in-frame clones only, minus some. This sample has around 130,000 clones, with more than 60% found just once. The V and J ends lost 10 bases and 4 bases respectively, with 9 bases between them. Looked up from germline, CDR1 is MNHEY and CDR2 is SVGAGI. The length of the CDR3 is 11 residues. The sequence was obtained from a woman aged 40 to 50 in good health and CMV-seropositive. This chain joins TRBV6-5 and TRBJ2-3, with a possible D match to TRBD2 (5 bases). Material for sequencing was PBMCs. The CDR3 region has the DNA TGTGCCACCACGAGGGCAGATACGCAGTATTTT. Translation gives CATTRADTQYF.